This T cell receptor (beta chain) was sequenced in a study of T cells in localized non-small cell lung cancer. General study results and limits: Appearances in adjacent lung were noted for a median about 60 of the top 100 tumor clones. Higher adjacent-lung clonality was associated with shorter survival.

The germline V gene has CDR1 SQVTM and CDR2 ANQGSEA. V was clipped by 6 bases and J by 8 bases, with 17 bases between them. This CDR3 comprises 13 residues. The repertoire was sequenced with immunoSEQ multiplex PCR; TCRdb's copy has only in-frame clones and lacks some. The sample consists of some 3,500 clones, about 31% of them appearing once. This clone has a handful of counts. Its antigen is not identified. Samples of adjacent lung lacking atypia were obtained no closer than 2 cm to the tumor margin. The sequence was obtained from a woman aged 40-70 years with stage I lung adenocarcinoma. This material consisted of normal lung tissue next to the tumor, taken before any cancer treatment. This chain joins TRBV29-1 and TRBJ2-1, with D perhaps matching TRBD2 (6 bases). The CDR3 is CSVRGRGFDEQFF. CDR3 in DNA: TGCAGCGTCCGGGGACGGGGGTTCGATGAGCAGTTCTTC.